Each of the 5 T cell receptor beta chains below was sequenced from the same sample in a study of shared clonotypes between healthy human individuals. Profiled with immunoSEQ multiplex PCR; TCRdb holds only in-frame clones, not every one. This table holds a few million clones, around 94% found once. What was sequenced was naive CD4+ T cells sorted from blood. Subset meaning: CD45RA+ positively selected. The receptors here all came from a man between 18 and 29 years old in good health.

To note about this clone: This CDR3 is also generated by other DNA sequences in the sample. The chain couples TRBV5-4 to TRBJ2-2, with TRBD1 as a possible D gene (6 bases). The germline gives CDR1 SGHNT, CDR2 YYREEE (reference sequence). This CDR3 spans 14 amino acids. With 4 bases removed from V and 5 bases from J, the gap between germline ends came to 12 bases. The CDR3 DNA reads TGTGCCAGCAGCCCAACAGGGAATACCGGGGAGCTGTTTTTT. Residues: CASSPTGNTGELFF.

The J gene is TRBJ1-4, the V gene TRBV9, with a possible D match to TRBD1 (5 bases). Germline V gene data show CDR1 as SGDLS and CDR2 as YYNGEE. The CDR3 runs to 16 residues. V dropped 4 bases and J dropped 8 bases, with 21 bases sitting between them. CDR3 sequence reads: CASSPHGEGTREKLFF. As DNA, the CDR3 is TGTGCCAGCAGCCCCCATGGTGAGGGGACGAGGGAAAAACTGTTTTTT.

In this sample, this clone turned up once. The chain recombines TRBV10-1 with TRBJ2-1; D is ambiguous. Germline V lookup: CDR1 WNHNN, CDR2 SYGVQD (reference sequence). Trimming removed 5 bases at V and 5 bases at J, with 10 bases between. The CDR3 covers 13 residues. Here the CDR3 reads CASSRSWDNEQFF. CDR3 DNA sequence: TGCGCCAGCAGTCGTAGTTGGGACAATGAGCAGTTCTTC.

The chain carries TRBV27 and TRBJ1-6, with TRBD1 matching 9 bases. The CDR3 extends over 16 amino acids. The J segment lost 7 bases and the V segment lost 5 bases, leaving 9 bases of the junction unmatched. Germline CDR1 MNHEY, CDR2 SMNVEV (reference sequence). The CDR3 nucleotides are TGTGCCAGCAGTGCCGGGACAGGGATTGACAATTCACCCCTCCACTTT. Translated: CASSAGTGIDNSPLHF.

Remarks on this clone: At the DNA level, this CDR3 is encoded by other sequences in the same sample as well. The CDR3 DNA reads as TGTGCCAGCAGTCCCCGACAGGGAGGTCAGCCCCAGCATTTT. Its protein is CASSPRQGGQPQHF. The rearrangement joins TRBV27 to TRBJ1-5; 7 bases are a match to TRBD1. The V and J ends lost 5 bases and 6 bases, in that order; junction bases with no gene match: 7. The CDR3 covers 14 residues. The V gene's germline CDR1 is MNHEY and CDR2 SMNVEV (reference sequence).